This T cell receptor beta chain was captured in a study of cytotoxic CD8 clonotypes in ibrutinib-treated CLL. Turning to the study itself: Among patients, about 24 responded partially and 2 completely; roughly 15 then stayed remitted and roughly 12 progressed after median roughly 68 months. Overall study findings and caveats: At the start, clonality exceeded age-matched healthy donors and followed circulating CD8+ T-cell counts. Contraction or stability on treatment characterized the public clonotypes, which were uncommon.

TCRdb keeps only in-frame clones here, not all; method: immunoSEQ multiplex PCR. The sample lists some 130,000 clones, 80% to 95% seen once, with 11% in the top ten. With respect to this clone: Its antigen is not known.

Trimming pared 5 bases from V and 0 bases from J, leaving 11 bases between. The CDR3 spans 14 residues. CDR1 MNHEY and CDR2 SVGAGI come from the germline V gene. Sample: PBMCs, taken after 12 months of ibrutinib treatment. This TCR derives from a human donor with chronic lymphocytic leukemia. The V call is TRBV6-5, the J call TRBJ2-7, with a tentative D call TRBD1 (5 bases). The CDR3 bases are TGTGCCAGCAGTCCCTCCAGGGTCTCCTACGAGCAGTACTTC. Protein product: CASSPSRVSYEQYF.